A selection of T cell receptor beta chains follows, all from one sample in a study of blood T cell repertoires in COVID-19. The method was immunoSEQ multiplex PCR; TCRdb's version includes in-frame clones alone and lacks a portion of them. The data hold under 250,000 clones, with approximately 88% observed a single time. The sample comprised peripheral blood. Every receptor here comes from a man aged 55-75 years who had recovered from COVID-19. CDR3s include the opening cysteine and the closing phenylalanine or tryptophan. The D gene is left open where the match is weak. Rows may omit the clone size; those that give it use once, few, many or a size class.

TRBJ2-7 TRBV7-8 NA TRBD1 14 TGTGCCAGCAGCTCCGACAGGGGAGCCTACGAGCAGTACTTC CASSSDRGAYEQYF
TRBJ1-1 TRBV7-9 few NA 15 TGTGCCAGCACCAAGCTGGGGGCCCAGGAGACTGAAGCTTTCTTT CASTKLGAQETEAFF
TRBJ2-1 TRBV27 NA NA 14 TGTGCCAGCAGTTGGGGCGGACCAAGAACTGAGCAGTTCTTC CASSWGGPRTEQFF
TRBJ2-6 TRBV9 NA NA 18 TGTGCCAGCAGCGCTACTCCAGGGGCCGTCTCTGGGGCCAACGTCCTGACTTTC CASSATPGAVSGANVLTF
TRBJ2-4 TRBV15 NA NA 13 TGTGCCACCAGCACGGGTAACAAAAACATTCAGTACTTC CATSTGNKNIQYF
TRBJ1-2 TRBV10-1 once TRBD1 16 TGCGCCAGCAGTGACTGGACAGGGGGCCCTGGGTATGGCTACACCTTC CASSDWTGGPGYGYTF
TRBJ2-3 TRBV6-1 NA TRBD2 15 TGTGCCAGCAGTGAAACTAGCGTCGGCACAGATACGCAGTATTTT CASSETSVGTDTQYF
TRBJ2-7 TRBV5-1 NA NA 15 TGCGCCAGCAGCTTGGTTGCAGGCAGCTCCTACGAGCAGTACTTC CASSLVAGSSYEQYF
TRBJ1-1 TRBV25-1 NA TRBD1 15 TGTGCCAGCACCGTCCTACGAGGGGGCGGAACTGAAGCTTTCTTT CASTVLRGGGTEAFF
TRBJ1-1 TRBV2 NA TRBD1 14 TGTGCCAGCAGTGCCCGGACAGGGAACACTGAAGCTTTCTTT CASSARTGNTEAFF
TRBJ1-2 TRBV4-2 few NA 12 TGTGCCAGCAGCCAACCCCCAGGTGGCTACACCTTC CASSQPPGGYTF
TRBJ2-7 TRBV27 NA NA 14 TGTGCCAGCAGTTTCTCTGGACTGCCCTACGAGCAGTACTTC CASSFSGLPYEQYF
TRBJ2-3 TRBV28 NA NA 16 TGTGCCAGCAGTTTCTGGGGGGGCAGAAGCACAGATACGCAGTATTTT CASSFWGGRSTDTQYF
TRBJ2-2 TRBV11-2 NA TRBD2 17 TGTGCCAGCAGCTTACCTAGCGGGGGGGCGAACACCGGGGAGCTGTTTTTT CASSLPSGGANTGELFF
TRBJ1-5 TRBV4-1 NA NA 14 TGCGCCAGCAGCCAAGGGACAGAAGATCAGCCCCAGCATTTT CASSQGTEDQPQHF
TRBJ2-2 TRBV7-6 NA TRBD2 18 TGTGCCAGCAGCTTATGGGCCTCTAGCGGAGCGAACACCGGGGAGCTGTTTTTT CASSLWASSGANTGELFF
TRBJ1-5 TRBV27 NA TRBD1 20 TGTGCCAGCAGCCAACATACCCCGGGACAGGGGGCGTATAGCAATCAGCCCCAGCATTTT CASSQHTPGQGAYSNQPQHF
TRBJ1-4 TRBV19 NA TRBD1 15 TGTGCCAGTAGTCGTTCGGGACAGGGTAATGAAAAACTGTTTTTT CASSRSGQGNEKLFF
TRBJ1-2 TRBV12-3/TRBV12-4 NA NA 12 TGTGCCACCCGCAGGGCTAACTATGGCTACACCTTC CATRRANYGYTF